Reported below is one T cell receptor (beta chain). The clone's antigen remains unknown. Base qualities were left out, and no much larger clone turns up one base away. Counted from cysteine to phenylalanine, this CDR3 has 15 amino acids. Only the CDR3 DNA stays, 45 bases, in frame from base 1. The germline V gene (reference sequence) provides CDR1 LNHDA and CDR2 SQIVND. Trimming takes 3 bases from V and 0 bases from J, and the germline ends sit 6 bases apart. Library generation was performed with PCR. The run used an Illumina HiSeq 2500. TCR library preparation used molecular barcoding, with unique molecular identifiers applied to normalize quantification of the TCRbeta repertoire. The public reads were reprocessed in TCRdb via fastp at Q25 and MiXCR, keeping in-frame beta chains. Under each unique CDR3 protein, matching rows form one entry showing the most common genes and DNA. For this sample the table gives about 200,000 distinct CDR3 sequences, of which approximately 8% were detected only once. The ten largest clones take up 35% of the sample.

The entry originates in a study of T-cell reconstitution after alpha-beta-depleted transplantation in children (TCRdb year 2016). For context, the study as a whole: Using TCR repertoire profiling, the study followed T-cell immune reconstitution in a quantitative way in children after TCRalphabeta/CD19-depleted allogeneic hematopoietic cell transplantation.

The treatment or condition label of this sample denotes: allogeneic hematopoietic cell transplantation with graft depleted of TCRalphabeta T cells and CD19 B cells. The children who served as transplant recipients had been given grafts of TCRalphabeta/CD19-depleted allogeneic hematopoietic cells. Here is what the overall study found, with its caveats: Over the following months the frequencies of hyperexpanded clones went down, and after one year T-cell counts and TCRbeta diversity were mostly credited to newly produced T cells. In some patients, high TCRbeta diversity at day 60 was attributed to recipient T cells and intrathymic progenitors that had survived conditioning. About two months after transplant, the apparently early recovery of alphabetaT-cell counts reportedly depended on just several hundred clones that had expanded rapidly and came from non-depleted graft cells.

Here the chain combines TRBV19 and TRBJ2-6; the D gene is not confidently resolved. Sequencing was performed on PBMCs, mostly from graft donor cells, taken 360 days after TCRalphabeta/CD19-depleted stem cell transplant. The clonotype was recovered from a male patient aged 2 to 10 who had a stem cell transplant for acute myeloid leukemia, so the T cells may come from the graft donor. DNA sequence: TGTGCCAGTAGTATTTTCGACTCTGGGGCCAACGTCCTGACTTTC. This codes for CASSIFDSGANVLTF.